This T cell receptor beta chain originates from a study of blood T cell repertoires in COVID-19. About the study: Sources were T cells, B-cell-depleted T cells, or PBMCs; the material itself was cDNA or gDNA.

Profiling relied on immunoSEQ multiplex PCR, and the TCRdb table lists in-frame clones only, not all of them. The sample includes hundreds of thousands of clones, about nine tenths of them seen just once. The germline CDR1 and CDR2 sequences are DFQATT and SNEGSKA (reference sequence). The CDR3 runs 11 residues. With 4 bases removed from V and 12 bases from J, the gap between germline ends came to 13 bases. This TCR came from a woman between 45 and 65 years old with COVID-19, enrolled during active disease. V usage is TRBV20-1 and J usage is TRBJ2-1; D may be TRBD1 (6 bases). Sequences were obtained from peripheral blood. The CDR3 DNA reads TGCAGTGCTAAGATCTCACAGGGGCAGTTCTTC. This encodes CSAKISQGQFF.